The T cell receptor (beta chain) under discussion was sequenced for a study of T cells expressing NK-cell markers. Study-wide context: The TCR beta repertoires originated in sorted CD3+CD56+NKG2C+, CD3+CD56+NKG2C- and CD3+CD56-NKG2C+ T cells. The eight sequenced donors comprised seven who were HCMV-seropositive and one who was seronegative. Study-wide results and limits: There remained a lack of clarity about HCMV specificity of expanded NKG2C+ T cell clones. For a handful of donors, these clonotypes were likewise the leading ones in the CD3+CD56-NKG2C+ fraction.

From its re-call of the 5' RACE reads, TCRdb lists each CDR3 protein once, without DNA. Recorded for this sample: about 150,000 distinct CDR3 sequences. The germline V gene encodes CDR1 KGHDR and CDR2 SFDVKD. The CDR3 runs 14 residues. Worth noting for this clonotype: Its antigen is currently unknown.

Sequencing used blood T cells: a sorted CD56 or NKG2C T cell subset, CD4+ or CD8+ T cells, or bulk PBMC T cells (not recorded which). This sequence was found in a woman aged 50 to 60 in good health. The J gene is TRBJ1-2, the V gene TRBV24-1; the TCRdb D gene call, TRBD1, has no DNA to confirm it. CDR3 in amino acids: CATSDPDSLYGYTF.